This T cell receptor (beta chain) was captured by sequencing in a study of blood T cell repertoires in COVID-19. Using immunoSEQ multiplex PCR, the repertoire was profiled, and TCRdb retains in-frame clones only, with some absent. Among 95,000 or so clones listed, 79% were seen once. In germline, CDR1 is MNHEY, CDR2 SVGAGI. The CDR3 length is 14 residues. V lost 1 base and J lost 8; bases outside the gene matches: 5. This clone was seen a few times. The clonotype comes from a woman of 80 years or more with active or convalescent COVID-19. The chain is built from TRBV6-5 and TRBJ1-2; TRBD1 agrees at 9 bases. Sample: peripheral blood. The CDR3 loop is CASSYWGQGGGYTF. DNA of the CDR3: TGTGCCAGCAGTTACTGGGGACAGGGTGGCGGCTACACCTTC.